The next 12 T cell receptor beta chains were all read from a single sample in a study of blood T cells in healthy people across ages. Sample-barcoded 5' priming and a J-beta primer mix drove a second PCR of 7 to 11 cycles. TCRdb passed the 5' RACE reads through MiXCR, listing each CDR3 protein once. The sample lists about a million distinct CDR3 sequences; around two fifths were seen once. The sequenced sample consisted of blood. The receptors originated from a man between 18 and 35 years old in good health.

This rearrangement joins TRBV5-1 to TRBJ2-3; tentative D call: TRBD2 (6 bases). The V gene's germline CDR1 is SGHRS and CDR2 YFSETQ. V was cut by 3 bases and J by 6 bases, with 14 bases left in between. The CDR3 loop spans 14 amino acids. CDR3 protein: CASSSGGPRDTQYF. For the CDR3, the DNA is TGCGCCAGCAGCTCCGGAGGGCCAAGGGATACGCAGTATTTT. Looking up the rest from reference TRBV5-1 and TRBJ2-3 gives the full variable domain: KAGVTQTPRYLIKTRGQQVTLSCSPISGHRSVSWYQQTPGQGLQFLFEYFSETQRNKGNFPGRFSGRQFSNSRSEMNVSTLELGDSALYLCASSSGGPRDTQYFGPGTRLTVL.

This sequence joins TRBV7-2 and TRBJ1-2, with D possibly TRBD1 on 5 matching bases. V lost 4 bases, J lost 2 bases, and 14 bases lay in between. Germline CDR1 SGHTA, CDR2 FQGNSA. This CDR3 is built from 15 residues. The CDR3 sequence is CASSSWTRGNYGYTF. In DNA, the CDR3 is TGTGCCAGCAGCTCCTGGACGAGGGGAAACTATGGCTACACCTTC.

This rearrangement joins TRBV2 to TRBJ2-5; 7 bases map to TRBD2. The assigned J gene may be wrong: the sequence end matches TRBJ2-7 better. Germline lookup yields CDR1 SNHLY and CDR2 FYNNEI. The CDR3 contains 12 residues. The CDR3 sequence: CASMGRADEQYF. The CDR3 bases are TGTGCCAGCATGGGGAGGGCCGACGAGCAGTACTTC.

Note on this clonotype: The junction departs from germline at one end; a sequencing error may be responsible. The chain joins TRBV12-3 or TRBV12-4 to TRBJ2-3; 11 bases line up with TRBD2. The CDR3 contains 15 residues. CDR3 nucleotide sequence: TGTGCCAGCAGGCCTAGCGGGGGGCGCACAGATACGGAGTATTTT. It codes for CASRPSGGRTDTEYF.

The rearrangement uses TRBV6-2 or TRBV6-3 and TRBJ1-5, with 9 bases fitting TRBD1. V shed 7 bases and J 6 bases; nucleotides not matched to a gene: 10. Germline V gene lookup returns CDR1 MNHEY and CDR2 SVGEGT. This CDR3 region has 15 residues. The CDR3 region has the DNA TGTGCCAGCAATCCCGGGACAGGGATAGGTCAGCCCCAGCATTTT. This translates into CASNPGTGIGQPQHF.

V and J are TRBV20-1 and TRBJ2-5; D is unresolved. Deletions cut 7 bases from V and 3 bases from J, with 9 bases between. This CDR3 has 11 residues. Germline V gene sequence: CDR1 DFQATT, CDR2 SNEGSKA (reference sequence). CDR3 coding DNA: TGCAGTGGGACCCCCGAAGAGACCCAGTACTTC. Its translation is CSGTPEETQYF.

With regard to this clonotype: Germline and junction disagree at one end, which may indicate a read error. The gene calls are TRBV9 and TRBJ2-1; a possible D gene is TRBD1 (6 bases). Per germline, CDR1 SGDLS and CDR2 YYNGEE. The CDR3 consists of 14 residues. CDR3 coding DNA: TGTACCAGCAGCGAGACCGGGACAAAGATCGAGCAGTTCTTC. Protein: CTSSETGTKIEQFF.

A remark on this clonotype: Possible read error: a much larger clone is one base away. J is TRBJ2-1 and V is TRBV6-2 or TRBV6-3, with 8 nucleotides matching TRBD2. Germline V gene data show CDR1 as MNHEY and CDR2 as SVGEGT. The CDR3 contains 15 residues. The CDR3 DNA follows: TGTGCCAGCAGTTCAGGACTAGCCTGGGACAATGGGCAGTTCTTC. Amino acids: CASSSGLAWDNGQFF.

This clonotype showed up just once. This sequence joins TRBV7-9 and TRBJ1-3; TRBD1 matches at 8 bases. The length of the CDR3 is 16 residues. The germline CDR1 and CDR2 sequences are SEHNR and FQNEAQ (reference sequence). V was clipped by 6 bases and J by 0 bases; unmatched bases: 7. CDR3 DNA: TGTGCCAGCAGGACGGACAGGGCGTACTCTGGAAACACCATATATTTT. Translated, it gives CASRTDRAYSGNTIYF. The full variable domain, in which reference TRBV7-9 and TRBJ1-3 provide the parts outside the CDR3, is DTGVSQNPRHKITKRGQNVTFRCDPISEHNRLYWYRQTLGQGPEFLTYFQNEAQLEKSRLLSDRFSAERPKGSFSTLEIQRTEQGDSAMYLCASRTDRAYSGNTIYFGEGSWLTVV.

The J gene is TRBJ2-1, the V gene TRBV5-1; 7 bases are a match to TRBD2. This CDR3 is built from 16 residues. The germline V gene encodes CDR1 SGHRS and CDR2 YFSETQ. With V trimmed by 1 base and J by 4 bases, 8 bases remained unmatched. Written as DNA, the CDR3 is TGCGCCAGCAGCTTGACAGGCGGGGGAGGGTACAATGAGCAGTTCTTC. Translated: CASSLTGGGGYNEQFF.

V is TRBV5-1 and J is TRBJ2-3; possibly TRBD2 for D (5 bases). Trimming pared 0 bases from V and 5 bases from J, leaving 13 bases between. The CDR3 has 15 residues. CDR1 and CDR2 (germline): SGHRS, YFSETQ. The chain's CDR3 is CASSLARTQRDTQYF. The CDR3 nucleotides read TGCGCCAGCAGCTTGGCCAGGACTCAGAGAGATACGCAGTATTTT.

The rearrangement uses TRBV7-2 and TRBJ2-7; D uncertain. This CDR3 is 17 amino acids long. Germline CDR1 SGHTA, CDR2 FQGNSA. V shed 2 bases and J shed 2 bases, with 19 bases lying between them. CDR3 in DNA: TGTGCCAGCAGCTTATGGGTCCCAGACATAGTACCCTACGAGCAGTACTTC. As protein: CASSLWVPDIVPYEQYF.